This entry is about one T cell receptor beta chain. The source of the sample is a study of shared T cell receptors in the human thymus. Method: immunoSEQ multiplex PCR; TCRdb's copy keeps in-frame clones and lacks some. The table has about 660,000 clones, 87% seen once. Germline CDR1 and CDR2: SEHNR and FQNEAQ (reference sequence). This CDR3 is built from 13 residues. V was clipped by 4 bases and J by 8 bases; unmatched bases: 4. This same sample was also taken into another study, of human thymus T cells. From that report: Infants served as donors; they were healthy and Finnish and were having corrective surgery for congenital heart defects. Resections obtained during corrective heart surgery supplied the thymus tissue. An apparent bias in V and J gene usage was seen in thymic and blood repertoires. Among unrelated individuals, related research reported thymic repertoires that overlapped highly.

Sequenced sample: thymocytes. The V and J genes are TRBV7-9 and TRBJ1-4, with 7 bases fitting TRBD1. The TCR sequence derives from a boy younger than two with a congenital heart defect. CDR3 protein: CASSSPTGEKLFF. CDR3 in DNA: TGTGCCAGCAGCTCACCGACAGGGGAAAAACTGTTTTTT.